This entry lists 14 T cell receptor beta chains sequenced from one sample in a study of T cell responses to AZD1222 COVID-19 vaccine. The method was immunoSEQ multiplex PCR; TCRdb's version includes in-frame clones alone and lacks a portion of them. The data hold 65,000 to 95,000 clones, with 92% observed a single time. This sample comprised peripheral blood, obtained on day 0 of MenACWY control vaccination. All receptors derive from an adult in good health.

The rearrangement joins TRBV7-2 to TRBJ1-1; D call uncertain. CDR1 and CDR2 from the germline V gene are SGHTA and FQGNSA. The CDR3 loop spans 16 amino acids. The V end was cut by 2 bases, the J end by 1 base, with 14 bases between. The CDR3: CASSLYLAATNTEAFF. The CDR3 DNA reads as TGTGCCAGCAGCTTATATTTGGCAGCCACGAACACTGAAGCTTTCTTT.

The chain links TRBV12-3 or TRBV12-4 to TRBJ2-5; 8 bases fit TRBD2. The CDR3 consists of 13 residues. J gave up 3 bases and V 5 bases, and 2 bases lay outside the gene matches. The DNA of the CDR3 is TGTGCCAGCAGTGATAGCGGGGAAGAGACCCAGTACTTC. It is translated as CASSDSGEETQYF.

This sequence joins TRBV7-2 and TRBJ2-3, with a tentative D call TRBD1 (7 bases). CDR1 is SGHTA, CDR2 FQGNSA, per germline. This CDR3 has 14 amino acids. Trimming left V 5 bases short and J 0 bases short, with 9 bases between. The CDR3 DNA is TGTGCCAGCAGCCAGGGGGGTAGCACAGATACGCAGTATTTT. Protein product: CASSQGGSTDTQYF.

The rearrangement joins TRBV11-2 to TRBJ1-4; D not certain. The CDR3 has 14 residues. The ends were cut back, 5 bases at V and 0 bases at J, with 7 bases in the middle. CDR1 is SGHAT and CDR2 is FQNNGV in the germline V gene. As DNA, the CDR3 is TGTGCCAGCAGCCCCCTGACAACTAATGAAAAACTGTTTTTT. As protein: CASSPLTTNEKLFF.

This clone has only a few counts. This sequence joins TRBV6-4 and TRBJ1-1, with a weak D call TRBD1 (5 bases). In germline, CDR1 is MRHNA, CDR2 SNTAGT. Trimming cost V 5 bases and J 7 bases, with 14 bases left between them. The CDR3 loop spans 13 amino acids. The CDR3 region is CASSYERGGEAFF. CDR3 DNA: TGTGCCAGCAGTTACGAGAGGGGTGGTGAAGCTTTCTTT.

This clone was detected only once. The CDR3 spells CASSLDPGTAFF. The CDR3 nucleotides are TGTGCCAGCAGCTTAGACCCCGGGACAGCTTTCTTT. The chain links TRBV7-9 to TRBJ1-1; TRBD1 is a possible D gene (5 bases). CDR3 size: 12 residues. CDR1 SEHNR and CDR2 FQNEAQ come from the germline V gene (reference sequence). The V end was cut by 1 base, the J end by 10 bases, with 10 bases between.

The CDR3 coding sequence is TGTGCCAGCAGTGAAGCGTATGCAGGGACGGATGGCTACACCTTC. It encodes CASSEAYAGTDGYTF. The V call is TRBV6-1, the J call TRBJ1-2, with D perhaps TRBD1 (5 bases). The length of the CDR3 is 15 residues. V gave up 0 bases and J gave up 6 bases, with 14 bases separating them. Germline CDR1 reads MNHNS; CDR2 reads SASEGT.

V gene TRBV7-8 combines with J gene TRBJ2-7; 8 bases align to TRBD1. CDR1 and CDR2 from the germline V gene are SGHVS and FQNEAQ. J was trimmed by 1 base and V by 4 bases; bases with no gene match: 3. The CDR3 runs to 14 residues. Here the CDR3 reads CASSSRDRSYEQYF. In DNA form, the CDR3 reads TGTGCCAGCAGCTCCCGGGACAGGTCCTACGAGCAGTACTTC. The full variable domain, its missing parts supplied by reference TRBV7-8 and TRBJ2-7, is GAGVSQSPRYKVAKRGQDVALRCDPISGHVSLFWYQQALGQGPEFLTYFQNEAQLDKSGLPSDRFFAERPEGSVSTLKIQRTQQEDSAVYLCASSSRDRSYEQYFGPGTRLTVT.

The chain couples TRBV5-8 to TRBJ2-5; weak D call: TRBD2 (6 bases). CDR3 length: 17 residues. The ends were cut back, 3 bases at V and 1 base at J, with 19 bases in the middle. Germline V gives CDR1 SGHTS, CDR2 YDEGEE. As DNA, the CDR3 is TGTGCCAGCAGCTCCCCCCCGGGGGACTCACTCCAAGAGACCCAGTACTTC. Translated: CASSSPPGDSLQETQYF.

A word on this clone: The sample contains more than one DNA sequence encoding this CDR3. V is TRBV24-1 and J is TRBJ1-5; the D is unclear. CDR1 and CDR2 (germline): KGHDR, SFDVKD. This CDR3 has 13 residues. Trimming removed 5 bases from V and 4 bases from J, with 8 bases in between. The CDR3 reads CATSVTGNQPQHF. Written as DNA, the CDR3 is TGTGCCACCAGTGTAACGGGTAATCAGCCCCAGCATTTT.

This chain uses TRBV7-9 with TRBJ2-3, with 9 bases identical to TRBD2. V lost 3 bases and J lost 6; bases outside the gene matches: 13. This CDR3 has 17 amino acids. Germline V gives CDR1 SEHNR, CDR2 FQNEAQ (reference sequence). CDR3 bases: TGTGCCAGCAGCTTTGTTAGTAGCGGGAGTGCCGCGGATACGCAGTATTTT. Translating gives CASSFVSSGSAADTQYF.

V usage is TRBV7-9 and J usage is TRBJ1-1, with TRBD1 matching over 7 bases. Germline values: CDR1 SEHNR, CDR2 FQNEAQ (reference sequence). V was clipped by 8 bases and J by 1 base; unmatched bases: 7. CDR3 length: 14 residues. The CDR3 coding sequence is TGTGCCAGCGCGGAGGGGGCACGGAACACTGAAGCTTTCTTT. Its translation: CASAEGARNTEAFF.

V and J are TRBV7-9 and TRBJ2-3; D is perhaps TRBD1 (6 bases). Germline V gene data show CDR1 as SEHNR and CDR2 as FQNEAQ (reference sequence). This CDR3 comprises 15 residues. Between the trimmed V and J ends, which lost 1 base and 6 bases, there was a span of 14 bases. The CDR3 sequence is CASSLVGTGKDTQYF. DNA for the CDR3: TGTGCCAGCAGCTTAGTCGGAACAGGGAAGGATACGCAGTATTTT.

The CDR3 protein is CASSQDLARTGREKLFF. As DNA, the CDR3 is TGCGCCAGCAGCCAAGATCTTGCTCGGACAGGGAGGGAAAAACTGTTTTTT. This chain links TRBV4-3 with TRBJ1-4; TRBD1 aligns across 8 bases. V was clipped by 0 bases and J by 8 bases; unmatched bases: 11. This CDR3 spans 17 amino acids. CDR1 LGHNA and CDR2 YSLEER come from the germline V gene.